This T cell receptor (beta chain) was identified in a study of CD8+CD57+ T cells in acquired aplastic anemia (dated by TCRdb to 2017 to 2018). Notes on the research overall: DNA extracted from sorted CD4+ and CD8+ cells had a mean of about 3.3 ug, with a range of about 0.18 to 27.4 ug. Mean read counts for healthy donor samples were around 10 million for CD4+ cells and some 12 million for CD8+ cells. Broader findings and caveats from the paper: CD8+ Simpson's diversity did not differ significantly between patients and healthy controls (P=0.060). Around 27 CD8+ CDR3 sequences were shared between patients and controls but appeared highly expressed in patients and within their immunodominant clones.

The CDR3 numbers 14 residues from cysteine through phenylalanine. Only the CDR3 part of the read is kept: 42 bases, read in frame from the first base. V was cut back by 0 bases and J by 1 base, leaving a gap of 9 bases between them. CDR1 and CDR2 are read off the germline V gene (reference sequence) as GTSNPN and SVGIG. The sample holds a few counts of this clonotype. Its recognized antigen is unknown. Base qualities are not at hand, and no much larger clone is one base apart. In the study, sorted CD4+ and CD8+ blood T cells from patients with severe aplastic anemia and from healthy subjects underwent deep sequencing of TCR repertoires. Ficoll-Paque density gradient centrifugation was used to isolate peripheral blood mononuclear cells. Before DNA was extracted, CD4+ and CD8+ T cells were sorted using either FACS or magnetic beads. Genomic DNA served as template for TCR beta VDJ combination and CDR3 sequence profiling. TCR repertoire sequencing was run on an Illumina HiSeq 2000. The study's processing was this. TRBV/TRBJ rearrangement plots, CDR3 size and DJ length profiles, and Simpson's diversity index were used to evaluate the repertoires. The most abundant DNA sequence in the deep sequencing data was defined as the immunodominant clone. CDR3 amino acid sequences were checked for sharing between subjects and were compared against published repertoires and the VDJdb database. Clones were called with MiXCR by TCRdb after fastp trimmed the public reads at Q25, and only in-frame beta chains were retained. Merged by CDR3 protein, the rows form single entries marked with the most common genes and DNA. TCRdb, not the authors, supplied the V and J calls. The sample table lists tens of thousands of distinct CDR3 sequences, roughly half of them with a count of one. The ten largest clonotypes hold approximately 62% of the sample.

This TCR derives from a human donor in good health, serving as a control. This chain joins TRBV30 to TRBJ1-1; no D gene call is confident. The sample comprised sorted CD4+, CD8+, or CD8+CD57+ T cells (not recorded which) from PBMCs. CDR3 protein: CAWSVKGSNTEAFF. The base sequence is TGTGCCTGGAGTGTTAAGGGCTCGAACACTGAAGCTTTCTTT.